The TCR beta chain under discussion was sequenced for a study of patients and donors after allogeneic stem cell transplantation. TCRdb analysed the RT-PCR reads with MiXCR anew, one entry per CDR3 protein. The sample carries under 200,000 distinct CDR3 sequences, about 24% recorded once. This clonotype has only a few counts. The CDR3 is made up of 13 amino acids. V dropped 4 bases and J dropped 8 bases, with 15 bases sitting between them. Looked up from germline, CDR1 is DFQATT and CDR2 is SNEGSKA (reference sequence). The sequenced material came from blood, either unsorted or a sorted T cell fraction (not recorded which). This TCR derives from a human donor who was either an allogeneic HSCT recipient or a stem cell or donor lymphocyte infusion donor (not recorded which). It is not recorded whose cells these are; they may come from a transplant donor. The chain couples TRBV20-1 to TRBJ2-1; possible D gene TRBD1, 6 bases. The CDR3 DNA reads as TGCAGTGCTACCCCTCAGGGGTGGTATGAGCAGTTCTTC. Residues: CSATPQGWYEQFF.